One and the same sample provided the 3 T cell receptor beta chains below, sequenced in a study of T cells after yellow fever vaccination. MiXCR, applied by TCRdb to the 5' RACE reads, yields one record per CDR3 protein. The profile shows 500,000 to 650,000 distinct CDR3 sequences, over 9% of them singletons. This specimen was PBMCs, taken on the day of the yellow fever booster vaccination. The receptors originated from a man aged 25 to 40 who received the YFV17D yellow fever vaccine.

The CDR3 DNA follows: TGCGCCAGCAGCCAGGCGACAGGGCTCAACACCGGGGAGCTGTTTTTT. It encodes CASSQATGLNTGELFF. The chain employs TRBV4-3 and TRBJ2-2; the match to TRBD1 covers 7 bases. V gave up 3 bases and J gave up 2 bases; unmatched junction bases: 6. The CDR3 has 16 amino acids. Germline CDR1 LGHNA, CDR2 YSLEER.

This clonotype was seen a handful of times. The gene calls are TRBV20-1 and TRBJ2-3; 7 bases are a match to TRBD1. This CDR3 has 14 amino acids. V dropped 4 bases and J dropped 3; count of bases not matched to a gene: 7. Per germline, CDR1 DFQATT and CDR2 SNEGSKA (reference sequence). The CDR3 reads CSAIPTGTTDTQYF. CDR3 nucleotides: TGCAGTGCTATCCCGACAGGGACGACAGATACGCAGTATTTT.

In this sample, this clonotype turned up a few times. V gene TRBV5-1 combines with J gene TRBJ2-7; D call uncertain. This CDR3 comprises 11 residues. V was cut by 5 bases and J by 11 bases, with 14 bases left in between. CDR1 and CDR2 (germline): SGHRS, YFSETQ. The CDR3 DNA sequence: TGCGCCAGCAGAGGGCCCTTCAACGAGTACTTC. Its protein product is CASRGPFNEYF.